This T cell receptor (beta chain) was recorded in a study of regulatory T cells in long-lasting Graves disease. Study observations and caveats: Segments TRBV28, TRBJ1-2 and TRBJ2-5 showed preferential usage in persistent disease.

Remarks on this clonotype: The antigen remains undetermined.

The length of the CDR3 is 13 residues. Trimming removed 7 bases from V and 2 bases from J; junction bases left unmatched: 5. Germline V lookup: CDR1 DFQATT, CDR2 SNEGSKA (reference sequence). Assembly of TCR beta libraries relied on iRepertoire HTBI primers together with Arm-PCR of CDR3 regions. TCRdb itself ran the multiplex PCR reads through MiXCR, one entry per CDR3 protein. The data hold fewer than 500,000 distinct CDR3 sequences, with under 20% observed a single time. Time point specified: newly diagnosed GD, antithyroid drugs for less than 3 months. From PBMCs, RNA was extracted and then used to make the TCR library. This sample was also put to use in a study of T cells in Graves' hyperthyroidism and ophthalmopathy.

The source is a man aged 35 to 55 with Graves disease. The V call is TRBV20-1, the J call TRBJ2-1; TRBD2 agrees at 7 bases. The sample was peripheral blood mononuclear cells (PBMCs), taken at new diagnosis, from a patient treated with antithyroid drugs. CDR3 sequence reads: CSGSGPPYNEQFF. The CDR3 nucleotides are TGCAGTGGTAGCGGGCCCCCCTACAATGAGCAGTTCTTC.